This T cell receptor (beta chain) is drawn from a study of T cell changes during pregnancy in multiple sclerosis. The table came from immunoSEQ multiplex PCR; TCRdb's copy has only in-frame clones and leaves some out. The sample includes some 30,000 clones, 91% of them seen just once. CDR3 length equals 15 residues. Germline CDR1 is MGHRA and CDR2 is YSYEKL. Deletions cut 3 bases from V and 3 bases from J, with 15 bases between. This chain uses TRBV4-1 with TRBJ2-7; possible D gene TRBD2, 6 bases. This sample comprised CD8+ T cells from peripheral blood mononuclear cells, obtained in the second trimester of pregnancy. This sequence was found in a female donor in good health, enrolled as a control in a pregnancy study. CDR3 nucleotides: TGCGCCAGCAGCCAGATCGAGGGGACTTACTACGAGCAGTACTTC. Translated: CASSQIEGTYYEQYF.